This T cell receptor beta chain was identified in a study of OX40 agonist ivuxolimab in advanced cancers. Study-level results: Average numbers of expanded clones were greater in CD8+ T cells than in CD4+.

This clone was observed a single time. Its antigen is still unknown. The CDR3 contains 15 residues. Per the germline V gene, CDR1 is SGHRS and CDR2 is YFSETQ. V lost 0 bases, J lost 7 bases, and 14 bases lay in between. The table came from immunoSEQ multiplex PCR; TCRdb's copy has only in-frame clones and leaves some out. This sample has 65,000 or so clones; 80% to 95% occur once, and the top ten carry roughly 13%. This sample comprised CD4+ or CD8+ T cells sorted from blood, obtained in a trial of the OX40 agonist ivuxolimab. The clonotype originates from an adult with an advanced solid tumor such as melanoma, head and neck, liver or kidney cancer. The V gene is TRBV5-1, the J gene TRBJ1-5; unclear D gene. CDR3 sequence reads: CASSLAGAQSQPQHF. The DNA for the CDR3 is TGCGCCAGCAGCTTGGCCGGCGCCCAGAGCCAGCCCCAGCATTTT.